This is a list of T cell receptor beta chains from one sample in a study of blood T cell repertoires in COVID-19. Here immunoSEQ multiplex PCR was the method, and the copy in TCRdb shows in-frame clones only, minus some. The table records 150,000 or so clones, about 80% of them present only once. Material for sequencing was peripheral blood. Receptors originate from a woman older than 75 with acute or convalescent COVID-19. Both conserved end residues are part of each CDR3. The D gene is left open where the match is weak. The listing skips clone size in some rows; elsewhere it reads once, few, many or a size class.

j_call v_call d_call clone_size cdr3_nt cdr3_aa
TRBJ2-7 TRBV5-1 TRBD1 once TGCGCCAGCAGCACACAACCGGACAGGGGGCGCCCGGTTGTCGACGAGCAGTACTTC CASSTQPDRGRPVVDEQYF
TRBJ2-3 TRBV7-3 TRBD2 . TGTGCCAGCAGCCCCCAAAGCGGGGGGTCCCTTAGGAGCACAGATACGCAGTATTTT CASSPQSGGSLRSTDTQYF
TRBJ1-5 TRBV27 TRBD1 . TGTGCCAGCCTAATAACCGGGACAGCTAGATATAGCAATCAGCCCCAGCATTTT CASLITGTARYSNQPQHF
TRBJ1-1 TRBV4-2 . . TGTGCCAGCAGCCAAGATCGAAGGACATGGGCTGAAGCTTTCTTT CASSQDRRTWAEAFF
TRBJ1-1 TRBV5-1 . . TGCGCCAGCAGCTTGGAGCCACAGGGAACTGAAGCTTTCTTT CASSLEPQGTEAFF
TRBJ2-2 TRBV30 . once TGTGCCTGGAGCCCGAAGCGGCAGGTGAACACCGGGGAGCTGTTTTTT CAWSPKRQVNTGELFF
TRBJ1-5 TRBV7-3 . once TGTGCCAGCAGCCTTGGGGTGGGGGGGCCCCAGCATTTT CASSLGVGGPQHF
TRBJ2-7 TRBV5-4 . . TGTGCCAGCAGCTCGGTGGACAAGTACGAGCAGTACTTC CASSSVDKYEQYF
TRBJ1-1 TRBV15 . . TGTGCCACCAGCAGAGATCGAGGTAACACTGAAGCTTTCTTT CATSRDRGNTEAFF
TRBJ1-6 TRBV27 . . TGTGCCGGCCGCGGGGAGGGCTCCTATAATTCACCCCTCCACTTT CAGRGEGSYNSPLHF
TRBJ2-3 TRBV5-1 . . TGCGCCAGCAGCTATGACAGAGATACGCAGTATTTT CASSYDRDTQYF
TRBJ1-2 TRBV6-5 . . TGTGCCAGCAGTTACTCCGGGACACCCTTATTTGACTACACCTTC CASSYSGTPLFDYTF
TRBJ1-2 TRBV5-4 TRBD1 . TGTGCCAGCAGCGCCGGACAGGACGGTAACTATGGCTACACCTTC CASSAGQDGNYGYTF
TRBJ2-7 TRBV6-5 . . TGTGCCAGCACCGTGGGCCAAGCCGGCTACGAGCAGTACTTC CASTVGQAGYEQYF